This record covers a single T cell receptor beta chain. TCRdb processed the 5' RACE reads anew with MiXCR; each CDR3 protein has one entry. In the table there are approximately 690,000 distinct CDR3 sequences, around 6% of which are singletons. This sample stems from a study of identical twins. Sequencing was performed on naive T cells sorted from blood. The sequence came from a man younger than 35 in good health.

The CDR3 region has the DNA TGTGCCAGCAGCTTAGCCGCAGACAGGATTAGGCCCCACGGCACCATATATTTT. This codes for CASSLAADRIRPHGTIYF. The chain employs TRBV7-8 and TRBJ1-3; perhaps TRBD1 as D (6 bases). There are 18 residues in the CDR3. V was clipped by 0 bases and J by 9 bases, with 24 bases between them. Germline CDR1 and CDR2: SGHVS and FQNEAQ.